The 7 T cell receptor beta chains below all came from one sample that was sequenced in a study of shared clonotypes between healthy human individuals. TCRdb keeps only in-frame clones here, not all; method: immunoSEQ multiplex PCR. The sample records more than 2,000,000 clones, about 92% being singletons. The material sequenced was naive CD4+ T cells from PBMCs. Subset given: CD45RA+ positively selected. The receptors stem from a man between 18 and 29 years old in good health. Some clones in this sample may be carry-over from other donors' samples.

V and J are TRBV7-2 and TRBJ2-1; 14 positions agree with TRBD2. The CDR3 covers 18 residues. Germline values: CDR1 SGHTA, CDR2 FQGNSA. The V segment lost 3 bases and the J segment 3 bases; nucleotides outside the gene matches: 7. The CDR3 bases are TGTGCCAGCAGCTTCCGACTAGCGGGAGGGCGAAACTACAATGAGCAGTTCTTC. This encodes CASSFRLAGGRNYNEQFF.

This chain uses TRBV5-4 with TRBJ2-7; 10 positions match TRBD1. Trimming cost V 4 bases and J 4 bases; bases outside gene matches: 8. Per the germline V gene, CDR1 is SGHNT and CDR2 is YYREEE (reference sequence). This CDR3 spans 15 amino acids. CDR3 DNA: TGTGCCAGCAGCGTCGCGGGACAGGGGAAATACGAGCAGTACTTC. This codes for CASSVAGQGKYEQYF.

The rearrangement links TRBV11-2 to TRBJ1-3; D is unclear. Germline V gene data show CDR1 as SGHAT and CDR2 as FQNNGV. The CDR3 is made up of 15 amino acids. V dropped 2 bases and J dropped 1 base, with 9 bases sitting between them. CDR3 nucleotide sequence: TGTGCCAGCAGCTTATCGGACGCGTCTGGAAACACCATATATTTT. Its translation: CASSLSDASGNTIYF.

A remark on this clone: Other DNA sequences in this sample translate to the same CDR3. The V and J genes are TRBV18 and TRBJ1-4; D gene unclear. Per germline, CDR1 KGHSH and CDR2 LQKENI. Trimming cost V 3 bases and J 5 bases, with 7 bases left between them. This CDR3 region has 13 residues. CDR3 nucleotide sequence: TGTGCCAGCTCACCGGGCAGGAATGAAAAACTGTTTTTT. Its protein is CASSPGRNEKLFF.

The chain recombines TRBV6-1 with TRBJ2-5; 9 bases agree with TRBD2. The germline V gene encodes CDR1 MNHNS and CDR2 SASEGT. This CDR3 is built from 17 residues. J was trimmed by 4 bases and V by 1 base; bases with no gene match: 10. The CDR3 DNA sequence: TGTGCCAGCAGTGAAGGGGTTAGCGGGAGCGGTGGAGAGACCCAGTACTTC. Its protein product is CASSEGVSGSGGETQYF.

The V gene is TRBV7-2, the J gene TRBJ2-7, with 9 bases fitting TRBD2. Germline CDR1 is SGHTA and CDR2 is FQGNSA. V was clipped by 4 bases and J by 5 bases; unmatched bases: 9. The length of the CDR3 is 15 residues. Here the CDR3 DNA reads TGTGCCAGCAGCTCGGGCGGGAGGGCCAACAACGAGCAGTACTTC. Residues: CASSSGGRANNEQYF.

The chain is built from TRBV2 and TRBJ2-2; D unclear. The CDR3 contains 14 residues. V lost 2 bases and J 5 bases, leaving 9 bases between the germline ends. Germline V gene lookup returns CDR1 SNHLY and CDR2 FYNNEI. In DNA, the CDR3 is TGTGCCAGCAGTGAACTGTCGATTACCGGGGAGCTGTTTTTT. Its translation: CASSELSITGELFF.